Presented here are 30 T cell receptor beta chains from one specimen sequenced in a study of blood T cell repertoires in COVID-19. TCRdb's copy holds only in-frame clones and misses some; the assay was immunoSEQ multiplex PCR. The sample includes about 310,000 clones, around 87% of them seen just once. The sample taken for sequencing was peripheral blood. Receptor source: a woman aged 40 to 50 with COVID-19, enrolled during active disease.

CDR3 region: CASSRTGPAYGYTF. As DNA, the CDR3 is TGCGCCAGCAGCAGGACAGGGCCGGCCTATGGCTACACCTTC. This chain connects TRBV5-1 to TRBJ1-2; TRBD1 matches at 8 bases. Germline values: CDR1 SGHRS, CDR2 YFSETQ. The CDR3 loop spans 14 amino acids. After removal of 4 bases from V and 4 bases from J, the junction contained 6 bases not matched to a gene.

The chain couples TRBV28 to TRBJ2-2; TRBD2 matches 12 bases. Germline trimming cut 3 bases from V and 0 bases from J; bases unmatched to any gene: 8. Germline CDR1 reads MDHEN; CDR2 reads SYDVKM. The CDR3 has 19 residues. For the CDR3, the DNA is TGTGCCAGCAGTTTTGAACTAGCGGGGGGACTCGCGAACACCGGGGAGCTGTTTTTT. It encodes CASSFELAGGLANTGELFF.

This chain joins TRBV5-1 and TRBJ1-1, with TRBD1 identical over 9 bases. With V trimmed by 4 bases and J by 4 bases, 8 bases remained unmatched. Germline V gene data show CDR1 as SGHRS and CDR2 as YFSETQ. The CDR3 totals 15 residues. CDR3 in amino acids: CASSHTQGAGTEAFF. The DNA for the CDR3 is TGCGCCAGCAGCCACACACAGGGGGCGGGCACTGAAGCTTTCTTT.

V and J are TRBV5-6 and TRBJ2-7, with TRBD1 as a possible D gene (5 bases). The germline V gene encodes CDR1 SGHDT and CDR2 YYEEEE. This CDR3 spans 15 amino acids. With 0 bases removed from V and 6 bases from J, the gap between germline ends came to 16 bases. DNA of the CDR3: TGTGCCAGCAGCTTGGGGCAGGGTGGATTTGGCGAGCAGTACTTC. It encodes CASSLGQGGFGEQYF.

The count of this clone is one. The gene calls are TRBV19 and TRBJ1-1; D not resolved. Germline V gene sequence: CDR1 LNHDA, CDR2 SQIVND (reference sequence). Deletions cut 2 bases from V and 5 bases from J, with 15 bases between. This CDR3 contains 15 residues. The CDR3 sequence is CASSISAAASTEAFF. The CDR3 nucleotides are TGTGCCAGTAGTATAAGCGCGGCAGCCTCTACTGAAGCTTTCTTT.

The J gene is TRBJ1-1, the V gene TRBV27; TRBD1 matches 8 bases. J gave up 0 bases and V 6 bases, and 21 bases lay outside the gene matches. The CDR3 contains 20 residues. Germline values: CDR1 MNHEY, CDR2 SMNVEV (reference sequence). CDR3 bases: TGTGCCAGCAGACCCAACGACAGGGGCCTGACACCACTTATGAACACTGAAGCTTTCTTT. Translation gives CASRPNDRGLTPLMNTEAFF.

The CDR3 coding sequence is TGTGCCAGCAGCTCTGGACAGGGGGGGCAGCCCCAGCATTTT. Protein: CASSSGQGGQPQHF. The chain is built from TRBV7-9 and TRBJ1-5; 10 bases match TRBD1. The CDR3 spans 14 residues. Germline trimming cut 4 bases from V and 7 bases from J; bases unmatched to any gene: 4. Germline assignment: CDR1 SEHNR and CDR2 FQNEAQ (reference sequence).

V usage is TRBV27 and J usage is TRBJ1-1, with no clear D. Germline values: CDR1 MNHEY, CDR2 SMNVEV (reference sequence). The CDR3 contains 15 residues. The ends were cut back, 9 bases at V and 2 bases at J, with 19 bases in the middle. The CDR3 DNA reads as TGTGCCAGTAATCCCAATCTTCCCACAAACACTGAAGCTTTCTTT. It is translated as CASNPNLPTNTEAFF.

The CDR3 nucleotides read TGTGCCAGTAGTCCCCGACAGGGGGCGCGTGGCTACACCTTC. This encodes CASSPRQGARGYTF. J is TRBJ1-2 and V is TRBV19; TRBD1 matches 10 bases. V trimming: 5 bases; J trimming: 7 bases; junction bases outside the gene matches: 7. The germline V gene encodes CDR1 LNHDA and CDR2 SQIVND (reference sequence). This CDR3 is built from 14 residues.

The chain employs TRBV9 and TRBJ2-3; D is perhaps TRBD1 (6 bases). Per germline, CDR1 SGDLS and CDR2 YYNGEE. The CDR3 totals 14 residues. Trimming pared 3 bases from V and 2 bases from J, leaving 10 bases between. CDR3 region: CASSARTVTDTQYF. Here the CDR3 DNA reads TGTGCCAGCAGCGCGAGGACAGTCACAGATACGCAGTATTTT.

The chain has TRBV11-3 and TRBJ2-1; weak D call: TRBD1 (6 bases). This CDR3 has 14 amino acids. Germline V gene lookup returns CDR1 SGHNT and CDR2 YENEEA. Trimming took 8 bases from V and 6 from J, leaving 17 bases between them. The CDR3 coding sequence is TGTGCCAGCGCAAATCTCGCACAGGGCAATGAGCAGTTCTTC. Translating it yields CASANLAQGNEQFF.

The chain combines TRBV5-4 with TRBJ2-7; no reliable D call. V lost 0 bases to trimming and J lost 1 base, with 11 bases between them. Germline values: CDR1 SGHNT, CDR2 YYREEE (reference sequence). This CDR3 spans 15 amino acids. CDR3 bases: TGTGCCAGCAGCTTGGCTCCGGTGCCTTCCTACGAGCAGTACTTC. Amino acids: CASSLAPVPSYEQYF.

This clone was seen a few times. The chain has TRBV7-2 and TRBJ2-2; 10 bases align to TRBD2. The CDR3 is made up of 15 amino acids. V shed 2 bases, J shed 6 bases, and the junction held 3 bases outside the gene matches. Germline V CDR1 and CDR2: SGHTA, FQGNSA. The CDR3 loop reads CASSLSGGAAGELFF. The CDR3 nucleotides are TGTGCCAGCAGCTTAAGCGGGGGGGCTGCCGGGGAGCTGTTTTTT.

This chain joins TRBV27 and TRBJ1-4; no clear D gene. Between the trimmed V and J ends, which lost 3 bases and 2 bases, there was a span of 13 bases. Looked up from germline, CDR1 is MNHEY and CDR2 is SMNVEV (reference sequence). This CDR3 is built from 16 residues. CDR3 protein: CASSFFSTPTNEKLFF. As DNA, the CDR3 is TGTGCCAGCAGTTTTTTTTCGACACCCACTAATGAAAAACTGTTTTTT.

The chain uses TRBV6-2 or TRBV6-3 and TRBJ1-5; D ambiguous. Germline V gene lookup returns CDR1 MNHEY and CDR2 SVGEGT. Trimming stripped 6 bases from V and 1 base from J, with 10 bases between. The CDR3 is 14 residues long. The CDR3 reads CASSHGESNQPQHF. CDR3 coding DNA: TGTGCCAGCAGCCACGGGGAAAGCAATCAGCCCCAGCATTTT.

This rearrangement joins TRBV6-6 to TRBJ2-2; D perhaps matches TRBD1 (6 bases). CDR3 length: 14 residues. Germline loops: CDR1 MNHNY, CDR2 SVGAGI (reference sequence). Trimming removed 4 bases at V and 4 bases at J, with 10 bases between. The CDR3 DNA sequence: TGTGCCAGCAGTTTACGACAGGCCACCGGGGAGCTGTTTTTT. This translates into CASSLRQATGELFF.

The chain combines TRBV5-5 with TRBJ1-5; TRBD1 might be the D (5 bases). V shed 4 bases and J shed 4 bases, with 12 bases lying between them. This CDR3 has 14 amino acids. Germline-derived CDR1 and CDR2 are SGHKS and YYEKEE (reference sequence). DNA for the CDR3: TGTGCCAGCAGCGGGATGGGGACTAATCAGCCCCAGCATTTT. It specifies CASSGMGTNQPQHF.

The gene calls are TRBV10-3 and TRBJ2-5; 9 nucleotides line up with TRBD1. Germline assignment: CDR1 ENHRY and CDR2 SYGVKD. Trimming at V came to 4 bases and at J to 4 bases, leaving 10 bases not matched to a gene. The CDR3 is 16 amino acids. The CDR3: CAISALGGQGIETQYF. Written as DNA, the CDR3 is TGTGCCATCAGTGCCCTAGGGGGACAGGGAATAGAGACCCAGTACTTC.

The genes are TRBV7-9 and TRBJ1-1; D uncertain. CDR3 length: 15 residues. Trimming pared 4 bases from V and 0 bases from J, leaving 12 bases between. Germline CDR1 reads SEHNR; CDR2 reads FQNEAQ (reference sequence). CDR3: CASSSRGQVNTEAFF. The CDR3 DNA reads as TGTGCCAGCAGCTCCCGAGGCCAAGTGAACACTGAAGCTTTCTTT.

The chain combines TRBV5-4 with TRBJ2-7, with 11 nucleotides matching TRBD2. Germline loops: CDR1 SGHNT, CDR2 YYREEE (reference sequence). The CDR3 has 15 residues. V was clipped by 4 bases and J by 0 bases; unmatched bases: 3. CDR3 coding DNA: TGTGCCAGCAGCACAGGACTAGCGGGCTCCTACGAGCAGTACTTC. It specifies CASSTGLAGSYEQYF. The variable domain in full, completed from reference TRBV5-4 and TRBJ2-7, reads ETGVTQSPTHLIKTRGQQVTLRCSSQSGHNTVSWYQQALGQGPQFIFQYYREEENGRGNFPPRFSGLQFPNYSSELNVNALELDDSALYLCASSTGLAGSYEQYFGPGTRLTVT.

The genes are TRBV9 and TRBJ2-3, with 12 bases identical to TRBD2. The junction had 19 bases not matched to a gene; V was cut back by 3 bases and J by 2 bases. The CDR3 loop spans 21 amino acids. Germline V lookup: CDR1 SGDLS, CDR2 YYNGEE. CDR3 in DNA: TGTGCCAGCAGCGCGAGATTTCCGACTAGCGGGGGTAGGGGCGACACAGATACGCAGTATTTT. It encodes CASSARFPTSGGRGDTDTQYF.

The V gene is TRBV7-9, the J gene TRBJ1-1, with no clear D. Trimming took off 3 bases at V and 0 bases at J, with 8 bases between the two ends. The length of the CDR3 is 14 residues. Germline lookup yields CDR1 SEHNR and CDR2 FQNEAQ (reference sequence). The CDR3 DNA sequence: TGTGCCAGCAGCTTCGGGAAGTTGAACACTGAAGCTTTCTTT. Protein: CASSFGKLNTEAFF.

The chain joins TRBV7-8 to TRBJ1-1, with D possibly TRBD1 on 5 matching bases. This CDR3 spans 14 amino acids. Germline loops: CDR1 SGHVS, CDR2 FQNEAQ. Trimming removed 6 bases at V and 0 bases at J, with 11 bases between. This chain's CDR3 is CASRRQMLNTEAFF. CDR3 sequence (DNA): TGTGCCAGCAGACGACAGATGTTGAACACTGAAGCTTTCTTT.

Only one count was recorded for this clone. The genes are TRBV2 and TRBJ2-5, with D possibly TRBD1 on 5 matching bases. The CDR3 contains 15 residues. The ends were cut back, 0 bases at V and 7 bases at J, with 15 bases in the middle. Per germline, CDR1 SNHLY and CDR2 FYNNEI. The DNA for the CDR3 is TGTGCCAGCAGTGAAGCCCAGGGAACGGACGGGACCCAGTACTTC. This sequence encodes CASSEAQGTDGTQYF.

CDR3 amino acids: CASSRGGRVYEQYF. In DNA form, the CDR3 reads TGTGCCAGCAGCCGAGGAGGTCGTGTCTACGAGCAGTACTTC. This rearrangement joins TRBV5-5 to TRBJ2-7; D is perhaps TRBD2 (5 bases). The germline gives CDR1 SGHKS, CDR2 YYEKEE (reference sequence). V was clipped by 4 bases and J by 3 bases, with 14 bases between them. The CDR3 has 14 residues.

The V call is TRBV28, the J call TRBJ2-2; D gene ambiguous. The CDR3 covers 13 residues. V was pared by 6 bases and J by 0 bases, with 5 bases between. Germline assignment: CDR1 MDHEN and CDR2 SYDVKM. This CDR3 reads CASSDTNTGELFF. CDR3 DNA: TGTGCCAGCAGCGACACGAACACCGGGGAGCTGTTTTTT. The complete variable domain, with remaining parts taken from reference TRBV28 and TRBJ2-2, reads DVKVTQSSRYLVKRTGEKVFLECVQDMDHENMFWYRQDPGLGLRLIYFSYDVKMKEKGDIPEGYSVSREKKERFSLILESASTNQTSMYLCASSDTNTGELFFGEGSRLTVL.

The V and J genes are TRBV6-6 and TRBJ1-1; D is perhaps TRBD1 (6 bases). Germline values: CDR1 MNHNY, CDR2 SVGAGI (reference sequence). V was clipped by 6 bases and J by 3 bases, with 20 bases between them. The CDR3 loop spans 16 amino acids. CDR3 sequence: CASSPRQAPGDTEAFF. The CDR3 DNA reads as TGTGCCAGCAGCCCCAGACAGGCCCCTGGGGACACTGAAGCTTTCTTT.

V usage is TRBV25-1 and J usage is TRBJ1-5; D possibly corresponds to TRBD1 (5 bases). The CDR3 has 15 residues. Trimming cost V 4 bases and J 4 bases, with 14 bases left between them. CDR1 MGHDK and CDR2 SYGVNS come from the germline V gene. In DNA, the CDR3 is TGTGCCAGCAGTGTCGGGACTGATACTAATCAGCCCCAGCATTTT. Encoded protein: CASSVGTDTNQPQHF.

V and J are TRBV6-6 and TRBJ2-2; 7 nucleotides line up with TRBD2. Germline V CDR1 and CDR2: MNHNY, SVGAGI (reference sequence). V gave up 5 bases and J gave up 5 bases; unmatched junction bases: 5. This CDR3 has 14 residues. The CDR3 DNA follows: TGTGCCAGCAGTCTCCTGCGGGAGACCGGGGAGCTGTTTTTT. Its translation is CASSLLRETGELFF.

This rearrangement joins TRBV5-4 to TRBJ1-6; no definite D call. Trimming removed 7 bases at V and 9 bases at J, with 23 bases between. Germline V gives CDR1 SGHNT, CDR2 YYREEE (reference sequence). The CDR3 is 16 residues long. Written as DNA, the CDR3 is TGTGCCAGCGCCCCTCAGGAAGGGAGCTCGGGTTCACCCCTCCACTTT. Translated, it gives CASAPQEGSSGSPLHF. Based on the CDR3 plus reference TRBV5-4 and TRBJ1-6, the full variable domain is ETGVTQSPTHLIKTRGQQVTLRCSSQSGHNTVSWYQQALGQGPQFIFQYYREEENGRGNFPPRFSGLQFPNYSSELNVNALELDDSALYLCASAPQEGSSGSPLHFGNGTRLTVT.